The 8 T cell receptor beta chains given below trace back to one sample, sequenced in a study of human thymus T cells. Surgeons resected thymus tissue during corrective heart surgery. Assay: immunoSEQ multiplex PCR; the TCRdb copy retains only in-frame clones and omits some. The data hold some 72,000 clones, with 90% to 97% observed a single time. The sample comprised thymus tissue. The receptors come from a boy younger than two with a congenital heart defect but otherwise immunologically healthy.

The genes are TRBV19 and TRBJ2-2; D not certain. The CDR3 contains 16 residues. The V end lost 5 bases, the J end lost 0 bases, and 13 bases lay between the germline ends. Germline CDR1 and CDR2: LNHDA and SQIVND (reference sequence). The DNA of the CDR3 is TGTGCCAGTAGTCCCCGACCCCCCACGAACACCGGGGAGCTGTTTTTT. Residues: CASSPRPPTNTGELFF.

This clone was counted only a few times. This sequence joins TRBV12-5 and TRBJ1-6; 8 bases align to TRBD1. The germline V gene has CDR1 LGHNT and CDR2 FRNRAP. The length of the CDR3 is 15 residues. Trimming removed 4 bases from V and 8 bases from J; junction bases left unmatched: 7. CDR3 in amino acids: CASGSLGGQDSPLHF. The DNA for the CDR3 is TGTGCTAGTGGTTCCCTTGGGGGACAGGATTCACCCCTCCACTTT.

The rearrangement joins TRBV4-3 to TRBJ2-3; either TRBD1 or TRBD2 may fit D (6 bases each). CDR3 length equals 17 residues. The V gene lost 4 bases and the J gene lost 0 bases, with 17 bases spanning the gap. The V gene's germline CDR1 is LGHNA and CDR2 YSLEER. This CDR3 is CASSPSGVGGSTDTQYF. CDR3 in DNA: TGCGCCAGCAGCCCATCTGGGGTAGGGGGGAGCACAGATACGCAGTATTTT.

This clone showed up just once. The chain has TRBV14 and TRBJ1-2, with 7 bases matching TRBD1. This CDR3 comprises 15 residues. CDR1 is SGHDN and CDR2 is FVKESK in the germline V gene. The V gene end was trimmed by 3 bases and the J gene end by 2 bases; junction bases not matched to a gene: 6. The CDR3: CASSHRDSANYGYTF. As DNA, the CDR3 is TGTGCCAGCAGCCACCGGGACAGTGCAAACTATGGCTACACCTTC.

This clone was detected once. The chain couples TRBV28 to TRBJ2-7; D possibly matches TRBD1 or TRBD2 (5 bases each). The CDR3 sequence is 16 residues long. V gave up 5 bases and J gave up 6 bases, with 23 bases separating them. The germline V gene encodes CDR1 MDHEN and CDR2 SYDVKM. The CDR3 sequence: CASSPHIGTRRGEQYF. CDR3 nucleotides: TGTGCCAGCAGTCCTCACATTGGGACCCGAAGGGGCGAGCAGTACTTC.

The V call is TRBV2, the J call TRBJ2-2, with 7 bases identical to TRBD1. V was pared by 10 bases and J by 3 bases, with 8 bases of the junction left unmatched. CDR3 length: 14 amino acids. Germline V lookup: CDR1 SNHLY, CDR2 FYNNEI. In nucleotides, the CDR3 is TGTGCCAAAAGAGACAGGGCCTACACCGGGGAGCTGTTTTTT. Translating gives CAKRDRAYTGELFF. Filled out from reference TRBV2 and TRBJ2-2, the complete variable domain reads EPEVTQTPSHQVTQMGQEVILRCVPISNHLYFYWYRQILGQKVEFLVSFYNNEISEKSEIFDDQFSVERPDGSNFTLKIRSTKLEDSAMYFCAKRDRAYTGELFFGEGSRLTVL.

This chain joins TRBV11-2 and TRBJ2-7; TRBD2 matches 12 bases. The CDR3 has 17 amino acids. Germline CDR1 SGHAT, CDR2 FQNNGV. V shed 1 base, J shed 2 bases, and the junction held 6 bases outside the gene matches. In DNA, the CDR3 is TGTGCCAGCAGCTTAGCAGGCCGACTAGCGGGAGCCTACGAGCAGTACTTC. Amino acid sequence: CASSLAGRLAGAYEQYF.

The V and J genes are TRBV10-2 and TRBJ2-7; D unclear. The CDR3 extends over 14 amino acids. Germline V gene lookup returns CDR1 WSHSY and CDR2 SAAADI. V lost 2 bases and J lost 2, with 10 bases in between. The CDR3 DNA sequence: TGCGCCAGCAGTGAGGTTCCATCTCCCTACGAGCAGTACTTC. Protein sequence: CASSEVPSPYEQYF.